This TCR beta chain was identified during a study of blood T cell repertoires in COVID-19. Study-level information: Acute-phase and convalescent COVID-19 samples originated in the United States, Italy and Spain.

Authors' processing steps: Reference gene primer amplification yielded estimated nucleated cell counts. Repertoires were generated with immunoSEQ multiplex PCR, while TCRdb's copy carries only in-frame clones and drops some. V, J and clone size are taken as reported in that table, and D and trimming were inferred from the DNA itself. The data hold some 220,000 clones, with 80% to 90% observed a single time. With 6 bases clipped from V and 6 bases from J, the junction kept 10 bases outside the gene matches. The CDR3 sequence is 14 residues long. CDR1 is SQVTM and CDR2 is ANQGSEA in the germline V gene. Participant-given clinical history determined each cohort assignment.

The sequence was collected from a woman in her forties or fifties in a cohort exposed to, infected with or recovered from COVID-19 (not recorded which). The chain joins TRBV29-1 to TRBJ2-5; TRBD1 agrees at 10 bases. Material for sequencing was PBMCs or T cells enriched from blood (not recorded which). This chain's CDR3 is CSVGGDRGRKTQYF. DNA for the CDR3: TGCAGCGTGGGGGGGGACAGGGGCAGGAAGACCCAGTACTTC.